These 26 T cell receptor beta chains were all obtained from the same sample, sequenced in a study of identifying expanded T cells in peripheral blood. The repertoire was sequenced with immunoSEQ multiplex PCR; TCRdb's copy has only in-frame clones and lacks some. Of 70,000 to 95,000 clones listed, about nine tenths were seen once; the top ten hold around 3.8%. Sequencing was carried out using blood. These TCRs come from a person between 18 and 75 years old in good health.

J is TRBJ1-4 and V is TRBV10-2, with 12 bases lining up with TRBD1. CDR1 is WSHSY, CDR2 SAAADI, per germline. This CDR3 has 15 amino acids. Trimming cost V 7 bases and J 8 bases; bases outside gene matches: 8. The CDR3 sequence is CASKRGQGAWEKLFF. CDR3 nucleotide sequence: TGCGCCAGCAAGCGGGGACAGGGGGCTTGGGAAAAACTGTTTTTT.

The chain uses TRBV11-1 and TRBJ1-5; D remains unclear. The CDR3 contains 14 residues. Per germline, CDR1 SGHAT and CDR2 FQDESV (reference sequence). V dropped 5 bases and J dropped 7 bases, with 15 bases sitting between them. The CDR3 sequence: CASSPTRNTQPQHF. CDR3 sequence (DNA): TGTGCCAGCAGCCCTACAAGGAATACCCAGCCCCAGCATTTT.

The V and J genes are TRBV7-2 and TRBJ1-5; D remains ambiguous. The germline V gene encodes CDR1 SGHTA and CDR2 FQGNSA. V was shortened by 2 bases and J by 1 base, with 3 bases between the two germline ends. The CDR3 length is 13 residues. CDR3 amino acids: CASSLQSNQPQHF. In DNA, the CDR3 is TGTGCCAGCAGCTTACAGAGCAATCAGCCCCAGCATTTT.

The table lists this clone with a few counts. The chain couples TRBV29-1 to TRBJ2-1; D call uncertain. Germline loops: CDR1 SQVTM, CDR2 ANQGSEA. The CDR3 is 11 amino acids. Between the trimmed V and J ends, which lost 2 bases and 5 bases, there was a span of 4 bases. CDR3 region: CSVEPNNEQFF. The CDR3, as DNA: TGCAGCGTTGAACCAAACAATGAGCAGTTCTTC.

This chain connects TRBV4-1 to TRBJ1-6, with D uncertain. The V and J ends lost 4 bases and 4 bases respectively, with 14 bases between them. From germline, CDR1 is MGHRA and CDR2 YSYEKL. The CDR3 covers 16 residues. Written as DNA, the CDR3 is TGCGCCAGCAGCCTTGAGGAAGTCATTTATAATTCACCCCTCCACTTT. Translation: CASSLEEVIYNSPLHF.

This chain joins TRBV10-3 and TRBJ2-1, with unresolved D. V was pared by 2 bases and J by 0 bases, with 8 bases between. Germline CDR1 ENHRY, CDR2 SYGVKD. The CDR3 consists of 15 residues. As DNA, the CDR3 is TGTGCCATCAGTGAGGGGCTTAGCTCCTACAATGAGCAGTTCTTC. Its protein product is CAISEGLSSYNEQFF.

The rearrangement joins TRBV18 to TRBJ2-4; 8 bases agree with TRBD1. The CDR3 has 17 residues. CDR1 and CDR2 (germline): KGHSH, LQKENI. Unmatched junction bases numbered 12, after V lost 5 bases and J lost 3 bases. The CDR3 spells CASSEGQGLWGKNIQYF. CDR3 bases: TGTGCCAGCTCAGAAGGACAGGGCCTCTGGGGCAAAAACATTCAGTACTTC. The whole variable domain, remainder taken from reference TRBV18 and TRBJ2-4, is NAGVMQNPRHLVRRRGQEARLRCSPMKGHSHVYWYRQLPEEGLKFMVYLQKENIIDESGMPKERFSAEFPKEGPSILRIQQVVRGDSAAYFCASSEGQGLWGKNIQYFGAGTRLSVL.

The chain recombines TRBV7-6 with TRBJ1-1; D is perhaps TRBD1 (5 bases). The CDR3 is made up of 14 amino acids. V was pared by 1 base and J by 7 bases, with 13 bases between. The V gene's germline CDR1 is SGHVS and CDR2 FNYEAQ. The CDR3 reads CASSLVSHRLEAFF. CDR3 nucleotides: TGTGCCAGCAGCTTAGTCTCCCACAGGCTTGAAGCTTTCTTT.

The V gene is TRBV6-4, the J gene TRBJ1-1, with 9 bases matching TRBD1. Germline values: CDR1 MRHNA, CDR2 SNTAGT. The CDR3 sequence is 14 residues long. Germline trimming cut 5 bases from V and 4 bases from J; bases unmatched to any gene: 5. The CDR3 nucleotides read TGTGCCAGCAGTTCCGGGACAGGGTCCACTGAAGCTTTCTTT. It encodes CASSSGTGSTEAFF.

The rearrangement joins TRBV7-9 to TRBJ2-7; D uncertain. The CDR3 covers 15 residues. Germline V gene lookup returns CDR1 SEHNR and CDR2 FQNEAQ (reference sequence). V was clipped by 5 bases and J by 4 bases, with 18 bases between them. Here the CDR3 reads CASSGSTLGGYEQYF. CDR3 bases: TGTGCCAGCAGCGGATCTACTCTCGGTGGGTACGAGCAGTACTTC.

The chain joins TRBV15 to TRBJ2-7; 7 nucleotides agree with TRBD1. This CDR3 has 14 residues. V was pared by 4 bases and J by 7 bases, with 10 bases of the junction left unmatched. The V gene's germline CDR1 is LNHNV and CDR2 YYDKDF (reference sequence). The DNA of the CDR3 is TGTGCCACCAGCAAAGACAGGGCTTTCGGGGAGCAGTACTTC. Amino acid sequence: CATSKDRAFGEQYF.

This sequence joins TRBV2 and TRBJ1-3; D unresolved. The CDR3 is made up of 13 amino acids. The germline V gene encodes CDR1 SNHLY and CDR2 FYNNEI. The V gene lost 6 bases and the J gene lost 1 base, with 7 bases spanning the gap. CDR3 loop: CASSFNSGNTIYF. As DNA, the CDR3 is TGTGCCAGCAGCTTCAATTCTGGAAACACCATATATTTT.

The chain is built from TRBV7-6 and TRBJ2-5; unclear D gene. Trimming cost V 4 bases and J 3 bases, with 3 bases left between them. The CDR3 loop spans 11 amino acids. Germline CDR1 SGHVS, CDR2 FNYEAQ. The CDR3 loop reads CASSSEETQYF. The CDR3, as DNA: TGTGCCAGCAGCTCCGAAGAGACCCAGTACTTC.

This clone occurred once. The V call is TRBV5-1, the J call TRBJ1-1, with no clear D. Germline-derived CDR1 and CDR2 are SGHRS and YFSETQ. The CDR3 length is 14 residues. V gave up 0 bases and J gave up 1 base, with 7 bases separating them. CDR3 DNA sequence: TGCGCCAGCAGCTTGGCGGCGGGGAACACTGAAGCTTTCTTT. Its translation is CASSLAAGNTEAFF.

This chain joins TRBV18 and TRBJ1-5; D unclear. Trimming stripped 4 bases from V and 7 bases from J, with 11 bases between. Looked up from germline, CDR1 is KGHSH and CDR2 is LQKENI. The CDR3 has 13 residues. CDR3 loop: CASSLYGRQPQHF. The CDR3 DNA sequence: TGTGCCAGCTCACTATACGGTCGACAGCCCCAGCATTTT.

This clone was detected once. This chain connects TRBV5-1 to TRBJ2-3; a possible D gene is TRBD1 (6 bases). CDR1 is SGHRS and CDR2 is YFSETQ in the germline V gene. The V gene lost 4 bases and the J gene lost 0 bases, with 12 bases spanning the gap. CDR3 size: 15 residues. The CDR3, as DNA: TGCGCCAGCAGCATGGACAGCCCTAGCACAGATACGCAGTATTTT. Amino acid sequence: CASSMDSPSTDTQYF.

The chain uses TRBV10-3 and TRBJ2-1; 12 bases agree with TRBD2. The CDR3 length is 16 residues. Germline V gene lookup returns CDR1 ENHRY and CDR2 SYGVKD. The ends lost 6 bases at V and 4 bases at J; junction bases unmatched: 7. CDR3 loop: CAISTPGLAGYNEQFF. For the CDR3, the DNA is TGTGCCATCAGCACCCCAGGACTAGCGGGATACAATGAGCAGTTCTTC.

In its sample, this clone was seen once. The V and J genes are TRBV7-9 and TRBJ2-7; D unclear. Trimming removed 1 base from V and 0 bases from J, with 10 bases in between. The germline V gene encodes CDR1 SEHNR and CDR2 FQNEAQ (reference sequence). CDR3 length equals 15 residues. CDR3 residues: CASSLEADNSYEQYF. The CDR3 DNA follows: TGTGCCAGCAGCTTAGAAGCAGACAACTCCTACGAGCAGTACTTC.

The chain carries TRBV4-1 and TRBJ2-7; 9 bases are a match to TRBD1. The V gene end was trimmed by 4 bases and the J gene end by 6 bases; junction bases not matched to a gene: 7. The CDR3 consists of 14 residues. Germline CDR1 is MGHRA and CDR2 is YSYEKL. The CDR3 DNA reads TGCGCCAGCAGCCCGGGACAGGGTGAGACCGAGCAGTACTTC. Translating it yields CASSPGQGETEQYF.

This sequence joins TRBV7-9 and TRBJ2-7, with D uncertain. With 0 bases removed from V and 0 bases from J, the gap between germline ends came to 6 bases. Germline loops: CDR1 SEHNR, CDR2 FQNEAQ (reference sequence). There are 14 residues in the CDR3. CDR3 bases: TGTGCCAGCAGCTTAGCCGGTTCCTCCTACGAGCAGTACTTC. This codes for CASSLAGSSYEQYF.

The chain employs TRBV5-5 and TRBJ2-3, with a possible D match to TRBD1 (6 bases). Germline CDR1 and CDR2: SGHKS and YYEKEE (reference sequence). The CDR3 spans 14 residues. V was trimmed by 0 bases and J by 2 bases, leaving 7 bases between them. CDR3 region: CASSLDRVTDTQYF. DNA for the CDR3: TGTGCCAGCAGCTTGGACAGGGTCACAGATACGCAGTATTTT.

This sequence joins TRBV30 and TRBJ2-3, with D possibly TRBD2 on 7 matching bases. Trimming pared 3 bases from V and 15 bases from J, leaving 25 bases between. The CDR3 consists of 14 residues. Germline lookup yields CDR1 GTSNPN and CDR2 SVGIG (reference sequence). The CDR3 region has the DNA TGTGCCTGGAGGCTCGTCGGGGGGCCCCGCTCGGAATATTTT. The encoded protein is CAWRLVGGPRSEYF. The variable domain in full, with the rest retrieved from reference TRBV30 and TRBJ2-3, is SQTIHQWPATLVQPVGSPLSLECTVEGTSNPNLYWYRQAAGRGLQLLFYSVGIGQISSEVPQNLSASRPQDRQFILSSKKLLLSDSGFYLCAWRLVGGPRSEYFGPGTRLTVL.

The genes are TRBV15 and TRBJ2-7; 8 bases fit TRBD1. Trimming cost V 5 bases and J 3 bases; bases outside gene matches: 9. Germline values: CDR1 LNHNV, CDR2 YYDKDF (reference sequence). CDR3 length: 15 amino acids. The CDR3 region is CATSRNQGASYEQYF. The CDR3 nucleotides read TGTGCCACCAGCCGAAACCAGGGGGCTAGCTACGAGCAGTACTTC. The whole variable domain, remainder taken from reference TRBV15 and TRBJ2-7, is DAMVIQNPRYQVTQFGKPVTLSCSQTLNHNVMYWYQQKSSQAPKLLFHYYDKDFNNEADTPDNFQSRRPNTSFCFLDIRSPGLGDTAMYLCATSRNQGASYEQYFGPGTRLTVT.

V gene TRBV5-1 combines with J gene TRBJ1-4, with unresolved D. The germline V gene has CDR1 SGHRS and CDR2 YFSETQ. V was shortened by 1 base and J by 8 bases, with 12 bases between the two germline ends. This CDR3 has 14 amino acids. CDR3 nucleotide sequence: TGCGCCAGCAGCTTGTCTCTATCCCACGAAAAACTGTTTTTT. Translating it yields CASSLSLSHEKLFF.

V usage is TRBV29-1 and J usage is TRBJ2-5; D might be TRBD2 (5 bases). The germline gives CDR1 SQVTM, CDR2 ANQGSEA. CDR3 length: 14 amino acids. V lost 4 bases and J 3 bases, leaving 15 bases between the germline ends. The CDR3 loop reads CSVGKTGMEETQYF. Here the CDR3 DNA reads TGCAGCGTTGGCAAAACGGGGATGGAAGAGACCCAGTACTTC.

This clone has just one count. This chain joins TRBV14 and TRBJ1-1; no clear D. Trimming left V 4 bases short and J 4 bases short, with 16 bases between. CDR1 and CDR2 from the germline V gene are SGHDN and FVKESK. This CDR3 spans 15 amino acids. As DNA, the CDR3 is TGTGCCAGCAGCCGACCGTCTGACTGGGTCACTGAAGCTTTCTTT. Encoded protein: CASSRPSDWVTEAFF. Complete variable domain (other parts from reference TRBV14 and TRBJ1-1): EAGVTQFPSHSVIEKGQTVTLRCDPISGHDNLYWYRRVMGKEIKFLLHFVKESKQDESGMPNNRFLAERTGGTYSTLKVQPAELEDSGVYFCASSRPSDWVTEAFFGQGTRLTVV.